This TCR beta chain is from a study of response to subunit inactivated influenza vaccine. Each CDR3 protein gets one entry after TCRdb re-called the RT-PCR reads with MiXCR. Among hundreds of thousands of distinct CDR3 sequences listed, approximately 13% were seen once. The study's findings and limits: A suggestion made by the authors is that each seasonal influenza vaccination recruits few new T cells.

This clonotype was recorded at least ten times. Its cognate antigen is unknown. The J segment lost 3 bases and the V segment lost 0 bases, leaving 12 bases of the junction unmatched. The CDR3 contains 18 residues. Germline V gene data show CDR1 as LGHNA and CDR2 as YNFKEQ. The gene calls are TRBV4-2 and TRBJ2-5; 8 bases line up with TRBD2. Sequenced here: PBMCs from blood, sampled 14 days before vaccination. The TCR was taken from a man between 50 and 59 years old who received an inactivated influenza vaccine. DNA of the CDR3: TGTGCCAGCAGCCAAGATCCTACGGGTCCGGGGGGGAAAGAGACCCAGTACTTC. Translation gives CASSQDPTGPGGKETQYF.